Listed below are T cell receptor beta chains from one sample, sequenced in a study of T cell repertoires in cytomegalovirus infection. TCRdb redid the calling of the reads with MiXCR, one entry per CDR3 protein. The sample shows around 270,000 distinct CDR3 sequences, roughly 10% of them seen only once. Sequencing was performed on PBMCs. Every receptor here comes from a human donor in good health (CMV status not recorded). Some clones in this sample may be carry-over from other donors' samples. CDR3s include the opening cysteine and the closing phenylalanine or tryptophan. A D gene is named only where the DNA matches it firmly. Rows may omit the clone size; those that give it use once, few, many or a size class.

TRBJ1-1,TRBD1,many,TRBV7-2,CASRDRGSTNTEAFF,TGTGCCAGCAGGGACAGGGGTTCAACGAACACTGAAGCTTTCTTT
TRBJ2-3,TRBD2,many,TRBV7-2,CASSLATSGIFGDTQYF,TGTGCCAGCAGCTTAGCCACTAGCGGCATATTTGGAGATACGCAGTATTTT
TRBJ1-1,NA,many,TRBV12-3/TRBV12-4,CASRAAGNTEAFF,TGTGCCAGCAGGGCAGCGGGGAACACTGAAGCTTTCTTT
TRBJ2-7,NA,few,TRBV5-6,CASSFTRNEQYF,TGTGCCAGCAGCTTTACGAGGAACGAGCAGTACTTC
TRBJ2-1,TRBD1,NA,TRBV30,CAWSGDRGYNEQFF,TGTGCCTGGAGTGGGGACAGGGGCTACAATGAGCAGTTCTTC
TRBJ2-3,NA,few,TRBV7-2,CASSRGFGSTQYF,TGTGCCAGCAGCCGGGGATTTGGCAGTACGCAGTATTTT
TRBJ1-2,TRBD1,many,TRBV28,CASRPEGAPRGYTF,TGTGCCAGCAGGCCAGAGGGGGCGCCGAGGGGCTACACCTTC
TRBJ2-4,TRBD1,many,TRBV28,CASSLWDRVGNIQYF,TGTGCCAGCAGTTTATGGGACAGGGTGGGAAACATTCAGTACTTC
TRBJ2-1,TRBD2,many,TRBV19,CASSLGLAGASYNEQFF,TGTGCCAGTAGCCTGGGACTAGCGGGGGCTTCCTACAATGAGCAGTTCTTC
TRBJ1-4,NA,NA,TRBV29-1,CSVRGSSTNEKLFF,TGCAGCGTTCGAGGGAGCTCGACTAATGAAAAACTGTTTTTT
TRBJ2-5,NA,NA,TRBV6-5,CASRRGAAETQYF,TGTGCCAGCAGACGCGGTGCCGCAGAGACCCAGTACTTC
TRBJ1-1,NA,many,TRBV11-2,CASRAVGRGLTIGNAEAFF,TGTGCCAGCAGGGCGGTGGGGAGAGGGCTTACGATCGGAAACGCTGAAGCTTTCTTT
TRBJ1-1,NA,NA,TRBV12-3/TRBV12-4,CASTSVGTTEAFF,TGTGCCAGCACCTCGGTTGGAACCACTGAAGCTTTCTTT
TRBJ2-1,NA,many,TRBV10-2,CASRGTENEQFF,TGCGCCAGCAGGGGGACGGAAAATGAGCAGTTCTTC
TRBJ2-4,NA,many,TRBV6-1,CASSERELAKNIQYF,TGTGCCAGCAGTGAAAGAGAACTAGCCAAAAACATTCAGTACTTC
TRBJ2-5,TRBD1,few,TRBV12-3/TRBV12-4,CASSHGQGLQYF,TGTGCCAGCAGTCACGGACAGGGCCTTCAGTACTTC
TRBJ2-7,NA,many,TRBV7-2,CASSLWGTYEQYF,TGTGCCAGCAGCCTGTGGGGCACCTACGAGCAGTACTTC
TRBJ2-1,NA,many,TRBV7-8,CASSLIMSSYNEQFF,TGTGCCAGCAGCTTAATAATGAGCTCCTACAATGAGCAGTTCTTC
TRBJ2-3,NA,NA,TRBV28,CASRQAPRDTQYF,TGTGCCAGCAGGCAGGCTCCACGGGATACGCAGTATTTT
TRBJ2-1,TRBD2,NA,TRBV29-1,CSVTGTSNEQFF,TGCAGCGTTACCGGGACTAGCAATGAGCAGTTCTTC
TRBJ2-7,TRBD1,NA,TRBV6-6,CASTTLDRGHEQYF,TGTGCCAGCACGACCTTAGACAGGGGCCACGAGCAGTACTTC
TRBJ2-3,TRBD2,NA,TRBV15,CATSRGLAGALFTDTQYF,TGTGCCACCAGCAGAGGACTAGCGGGGGCCCTATTCACAGATACGCAGTATTTT
TRBJ1-2,NA,many,TRBV20-1,CSARRPDIGYTF,TGCAGTGCTAGAAGACCGGACATAGGCTACACCTTC
TRBJ2-1,TRBD1,many,TRBV6-6,CASSAQTGSYNEQFF,TGTGCCAGCAGTGCTCAGACAGGGAGCTACAATGAGCAGTTCTTC
TRBJ2-3,NA,many,TRBV7-2,CASTGLSGSSSTDTQYF,TGTGCCAGCACCGGTCTAAGCGGGTCGTCTAGCACAGATACGCAGTATTTT
TRBJ2-2,NA,NA,TRBV6-5,CASSSVTGELFF,TGTGCCAGCAGTTCCGTTACCGGGGAGCTGTTTTTT
TRBJ2-1,TRBD2,NA,TRBV9,CASSVGLADNEQFF,TGTGCCAGCAGCGTAGGGCTAGCGGACAATGAGCAGTTCTTC
TRBJ2-7,TRBD2,many,TRBV7-2,CASSLGSRGGSYEQYF,TGTGCCAGCAGCTTGGGGTCGCGGGGGGGCTCTTACGAGCAGTACTTC
TRBJ2-7,NA,few,TRBV6-2/TRBV6-3,CASSYLPGFGTYEQYF,TGTGCCAGCAGTTACTTACCCGGATTTGGGACCTACGAGCAGTACTTC
TRBJ2-3,NA,few,TRBV6-2/TRBV6-3,CASSRRLQSSTDTQYF,TGTGCCAGCAGTCGTCGACTTCAATCTAGCACAGATACGCAGTATTTT
TRBJ2-5,TRBD2,many,TRBV9,CASSVGRRLAGEGETQYF,TGTGCCAGCAGCGTAGGCAGGCGGTTAGCGGGGGAGGGCGAGACCCAGTACTTC
TRBJ2-5,NA,many,TRBV7-2,CASSQQSAETQYF,TGTGCCAGCAGCCAACAGTCAGCAGAGACCCAGTACTTC
TRBJ2-5,TRBD1,many,TRBV7-2,CASRSTGGAGETQYF,TGTGCCAGCAGATCGACAGGGGGCGCGGGAGAGACCCAGTACTTC
TRBJ2-7,NA,NA,TRBV7-2,CASSYMTGRILYEQYF,TGTGCCAGCAGCTATATGACAGGGAGGATCCTCTACGAGCAGTACTTC
TRBJ2-1,TRBD2,many,TRBV20-1,CSARDGGSVTSGRPYNEQFF,TGCAGTGCTAGAGATGGGGGGAGTGTAACTAGCGGGAGGCCTTACAATGAGCAGTTCTTC
TRBJ2-3,TRBD2,many,TRBV7-2,CASSSGLAGVYTDTQYF,TGTGCCAGCAGCTCAGGACTAGCGGGGGTCTACACAGATACGCAGTATTTT
TRBJ2-5,NA,many,TRBV11-3,CASSSLPGEQETQYF,TGTGCCAGCAGCTCACTACCTGGGGAACAAGAGACCCAGTACTTC
TRBJ1-1,TRBD1,NA,TRBV19,CASSGRTGYSTEAFF,TGTGCCAGTAGTGGACGGACAGGGTACTCAACTGAAGCTTTCTTT
TRBJ2-5,NA,NA,TRBV7-3,CASSRGSPAPQETQYF,TGTGCCAGCAGCCGAGGGTCTCCCGCCCCCCAAGAGACCCAGTACTTC
TRBJ2-7,TRBD2,NA,TRBV9,CASSEGLAGEKISYEQYF,TGTGCCAGCAGCGAGGGACTAGCGGGAGAAAAAATAAGCTACGAGCAGTACTTC